Listed below are T cell receptor beta chains from one sample, sequenced in a study of blood T cell repertoires in COVID-19. Produced via immunoSEQ multiplex PCR; TCRdb's table is partial and in-frame only. The profile shows some 200,000 clones, 87% of them singletons. The sample taken for sequencing was peripheral blood. The receptors come from a man aged 35-49 years with active or convalescent COVID-19. The conserved cysteine and the conserved F or W are not part of the CDR3 here.

TRBV11-2	TRBJ2-1	ASSLGGQDRFFSYNEQF
TRBV5-1	TRBJ2-2	ASDPETPAGNTGELF
TRBV25-1	TRBJ1-1	ASSEKTGANREAF
TRBV11-2	TRBJ2-4	ASSLGRGGRKNIQY
TRBV14	TRBJ1-5	ASSLDRGRRENQPQH
TRBV7-8	TRBJ2-1	ASSISGGPSYNEQF
TRBV6-1	TRBJ2-3	ASSGQGVKTGTDTQY
TRBV9	TRBJ2-1	ASSPWLAGGYNEQF
TRBV7-3	TRBJ2-7	ASSSDPPGSYEQY
TRBV19	TRBJ1-2	ASNPSCPGQGALGYGYT
TRBV7-2	TRBJ2-2	ASRARASSTGELF
TRBV20-1	TRBJ2-2	SASPGTGYTGELF
TRBV2	TRBJ1-1	ASSGTGGITEAF